The 12 T cell receptor beta chains below come from one sample, sequenced in a study of human T cells and chemical hapten exposure. The time point was: patch test 2, 6 weeks after DPC sensitization. Noted treatment: therapeutic diphenylcyclopropenone sensitization with weekly scalp DPC. TCRdb reprocessed the RACE reads with MiXCR, giving one entry per CDR3 protein. The sample carries about 78,000 distinct CDR3 sequences, about 9% recorded once. This sample comprised whole blood, obtained in connection with sensitization to the hapten diphenylcyclopropenone (DPC). These receptors were obtained from a woman aged 45-65 years with alopecia areata. Some clones in this sample may be carry-over from other donors' samples.

The V and J genes are TRBV7-9 and TRBJ2-2; 7 bases align to TRBD1. The CDR3 contains 15 residues. The V gene's germline CDR1 is SEHNR and CDR2 FQNEAQ (reference sequence). V gave up 5 bases and J gave up 1 base; unmatched junction bases: 4. The CDR3 loop reads CASSGRDRNTGELFF. CDR3 nucleotide sequence: TGTGCCAGCAGCGGAAGGGACAGGAACACCGGGGAGCTGTTTTTT.

This clonotype was observed a few times. The chain employs TRBV3-1 and TRBJ2-4, with 7 positions matching TRBD2. The junction had 8 bases not matched to a gene; V was cut back by 0 bases and J by 9 bases. The CDR3 totals 15 residues. Germline V gives CDR1 LGHDT, CDR2 YNNKEL (reference sequence). CDR3 coding DNA: TGTGCCAGCAGCCAAGATCCTAGCGGTAGGAGCATTCAGTACTTC. Its protein is CASSQDPSGRSIQYF.

This clonotype was seen a few times. The chain combines TRBV29-1 with TRBJ1-2, with TRBD1 as a possible D gene (5 bases). In germline, CDR1 is SQVTM, CDR2 ANQGSEA. The CDR3 consists of 11 residues. The V end was cut by 6 bases, the J end by 6 bases, with 11 bases between. In nucleotides, the CDR3 is TGCAGCGTATGGGGACGGGATGGCTACACCTTC. Its translation: CSVWGRDGYTF.

This clonotype was detected once. The gene calls are TRBV5-1 and TRBJ2-5; 10 positions match TRBD2. Germline V lookup: CDR1 SGHRS, CDR2 YFSETQ. This CDR3 is built from 15 residues. The trim removed 1 base at V and 4 bases at J, leaving 4 bases unmatched. CDR3 in amino acids: CASSLSGRAPETQYF. The CDR3 DNA reads TGCGCCAGCAGCTTGAGCGGGAGGGCCCCAGAGACCCAGTACTTC.

The chain uses TRBV6-6 and TRBJ2-3; D is unresolved. CDR1 and CDR2 from the germline V gene are MNHNY and SVGAGI (reference sequence). V was trimmed by 2 bases and J by 0 bases, leaving 9 bases between them. The CDR3 runs to 15 residues. CDR3 residues: CASSYLGGSTDTQYF. CDR3 bases: TGTGCCAGCAGTTACCTGGGCGGAAGCACAGATACGCAGTATTTT.

This clonotype was seen ten or more times. CDR3 DNA sequence: TGTGCCAGCAGCCGAGGACAGGGCTTCGACGAGCAGTACTTC. This gives the protein CASSRGQGFDEQYF. The J gene is TRBJ2-7, the V gene TRBV5-6; 8 bases agree with TRBD1. The ends lost 4 bases at V and 5 bases at J; junction bases unmatched: 8. The CDR3 consists of 14 residues. Germline assignment: CDR1 SGHDT and CDR2 YYEEEE.

The CDR3 here is CASSFGTPGGPRGYEQYF. The CDR3 coding sequence is TGTGCCAGCAGCTTCGGGACCCCTGGCGGCCCCAGAGGCTACGAGCAGTACTTC. The chain uses TRBV11-2 and TRBJ2-7, with D tentatively TRBD1 or TRBD2 (5 bases each). This CDR3 spans 18 amino acids. Per germline, CDR1 SGHAT and CDR2 FQNNGV. V was shortened by 3 bases and J by 3 bases, with 24 bases between the two germline ends.

This clonotype was detected ten times or more. In DNA form, the CDR3 reads TGTGCCAGCAGTTTAACGAATGAAGCTTTCTTT. It specifies CASSLTNEAFF. The J gene is TRBJ1-1, the V gene TRBV28; D is unresolved. Trimming cost V 2 bases and J 7 bases, with 5 bases left between them. Germline assignment: CDR1 MDHEN and CDR2 SYDVKM. The CDR3 sequence is 11 residues long.

This chain's CDR3 is CASSEAGRYNEQFF. CDR3 sequence (DNA): TGTGCCAGCAGTGAAGCGGGGCGGTACAATGAGCAGTTCTTC. This chain connects TRBV2 to TRBJ2-1; the D gene is possibly TRBD1 (5 bases). Trimming pared 0 bases from V and 4 bases from J, leaving 7 bases between. Germline V lookup: CDR1 SNHLY, CDR2 FYNNEI. The CDR3 has 14 residues.

DNA for the CDR3: TGCAGTGCTAGAGACAGGGTAACGGGCACTGAAGCTTTCTTT. Protein: CSARDRVTGTEAFF. This chain links TRBV20-1 with TRBJ1-1, with a weak D call TRBD1 (5 bases). Germline CDR1 reads DFQATT; CDR2 reads SNEGSKA (reference sequence). V dropped 0 bases and J dropped 4 bases, with 12 bases sitting between them. CDR3 length: 14 amino acids.

This clonotype was picked up many times. The V gene is TRBV4-2, the J gene TRBJ2-1; no firm D call. V lost 0 bases and J 0 bases, leaving 6 bases between the germline ends. CDR3 length: 15 residues. CDR1 is LGHNA, CDR2 YNFKEQ, per germline. The CDR3 region is CASSQDKNSYNEQFF. The CDR3 DNA follows: TGTGCCAGCAGCCAAGATAAGAACTCCTACAATGAGCAGTTCTTC.

The CDR3 is CASTASGANVLTF. The CDR3, as DNA: TGTGCCAGCACCGCATCTGGGGCCAACGTCCTGACTTTC. The chain has TRBV6-2 or TRBV6-3 and TRBJ2-6; D gene unclear. The CDR3 is 13 amino acids. Germline V CDR1 and CDR2: MNHEY, SVGEGT. Between the trimmed V and J ends, which lost 7 bases and 1 base, there was a span of 5 bases.